These T cell receptor beta chains were read from a single sample in a study of cytomegalovirus exposure and HLA in healthy donors. Libraries were prepared by immunoSEQ multiplex PCR; TCRdb keeps only in-frame clonotypes and omits some of them. This repertoire shows 150,000 or so clones, approximately 87% found once; its top ten account for 1.4%. Material: PBMCs. The origin of the receptors is a young woman in good health and CMV-seronegative. Both conserved end residues are part of each CDR3. D genes are given only for firm matches. For some rows the clone size is stated as once, few or many, or as a class when expanded; others skip it.

cdr3_aa: CASSHFGQTSNEQFF; cdr3_nt: TGTGCCAGCAGCCACTTTGGACAGACTTCCAATGAGCAGTTCTTC; j_call: TRBJ2-1; v_call: TRBV7-9; clone_size: -; d_call: -
cdr3_aa: CASTGTEGEQYF; cdr3_nt: TGCGCCAGCACCGGGACAGAAGGCGAGCAGTACTTC; j_call: TRBJ2-7; v_call: TRBV4-1; clone_size: -; d_call: TRBD1
cdr3_aa: CASSQERDRVSYEQYF; cdr3_nt: TGTGCCAGCAGCCAAGAGAGGGACAGGGTTTCCTACGAGCAGTACTTC; j_call: TRBJ2-7; v_call: TRBV4-2; clone_size: -; d_call: TRBD1
cdr3_aa: CASSWTGYLSGYEQYF; cdr3_nt: TGTGCCAGCAGTTGGACAGGGTACTTGAGTGGATACGAGCAGTACTTC; j_call: TRBJ2-7; v_call: TRBV6-5; clone_size: -; d_call: TRBD1
cdr3_aa: CASSLVLADNEQFF; cdr3_nt: TGTGCCAGCAGCTTAGTACTAGCCGACAATGAGCAGTTCTTC; j_call: TRBJ2-1; v_call: TRBV11-2; clone_size: -; d_call: -
cdr3_aa: CATSRDGAGERAEAFF; cdr3_nt: TGTGCCACCAGCAGAGATGGGGCAGGGGAAAGGGCTGAAGCTTTCTTT; j_call: TRBJ1-1; v_call: TRBV15; clone_size: -; d_call: -
cdr3_aa: CSSRTSGVLVGETQYF; cdr3_nt: TGCAGCTCCAGGACTAGCGGGGTTCTTGTTGGAGAGACCCAGTACTTC; j_call: TRBJ2-5; v_call: TRBV29-1; clone_size: -; d_call: TRBD2
cdr3_aa: CASSSRQGGLVEKLFF; cdr3_nt: TGTGCCAGCAGCTCGAGACAGGGCGGGCTAGTTGAAAAACTGTTTTTT; j_call: TRBJ1-4; v_call: TRBV5-4; clone_size: -; d_call: TRBD1
cdr3_aa: CASSAQGLVYGYTF; cdr3_nt: TGTGCCAGCAGCGCCCAGGGCTTGGTGTATGGCTACACCTTC; j_call: TRBJ1-2; v_call: TRBV14; clone_size: -; d_call: -
cdr3_aa: CATSRDALDMTVNQPQHF; cdr3_nt: TGTGCCACCAGCAGAGATGCCCTAGACATGACAGTCAATCAGCCCCAGCATTTT; j_call: TRBJ1-5; v_call: TRBV15; clone_size: -; d_call: -
cdr3_aa: CASSSRTGLTYEQYF; cdr3_nt: TGTGCCAGCAGCTCCCGGACAGGGCTAACCTACGAGCAGTACTTC; j_call: TRBJ2-7; v_call: TRBV7-2; clone_size: -; d_call: TRBD1
cdr3_aa: CASSFSQGEEKLFF; cdr3_nt: TGCGCCAGCAGCTTCTCGCAGGGGGAAGAAAAACTGTTTTTT; j_call: TRBJ1-4; v_call: TRBV5-1; clone_size: -; d_call: TRBD1
cdr3_aa: CASSPGLTTGNQPQHF; cdr3_nt: TGTGCCAGCTCACCAGGGTTGACCACAGGGAATCAGCCCCAGCATTTT; j_call: TRBJ1-5; v_call: TRBV18; clone_size: -; d_call: -
cdr3_aa: CASSPGVNQPQHF; cdr3_nt: TGCGCCAGCAGCCCGGGGGTCAATCAGCCCCAGCATTTT; j_call: TRBJ1-5; v_call: TRBV4-3; clone_size: -; d_call: -
cdr3_aa: CASMGGSTDTQYF; cdr3_nt: TGTGCCAGCATGGGGGGTTCCACAGATACGCAGTATTTT; j_call: TRBJ2-3; v_call: TRBV6-6; clone_size: once; d_call: -
cdr3_aa: CASSYHPIAGGSNEQFF; cdr3_nt: TGCGCCAGCAGCTACCACCCCATAGCGGGGGGGTCGAATGAGCAGTTCTTC; j_call: TRBJ2-1; v_call: TRBV5-1; clone_size: -; d_call: TRBD2
cdr3_aa: CASSLVEGPTNEQYF; cdr3_nt: TGTGCCAGCAGCTTAGTGGAGGGGCCCACGAACGAGCAGTACTTC; j_call: TRBJ2-7; v_call: TRBV7-9; clone_size: -; d_call: -
cdr3_aa: CASSPDPRGPYEQYF; cdr3_nt: TGTGCCAGCAGCCCAGACCCCAGGGGGCCCTACGAGCAGTACTTC; j_call: TRBJ2-7; v_call: TRBV11-2; clone_size: -; d_call: TRBD1
cdr3_aa: CASSPGLSEQFF; cdr3_nt: TGTGCCAGCAGTCCTGGACTATCCGAGCAGTTCTTC; j_call: TRBJ2-1; v_call: TRBV6-1; clone_size: -; d_call: -
cdr3_aa: CASSVNGDIDTQYF; cdr3_nt: TGTGCCAGCAGTGTAAACGGGGATATAGATACGCAGTATTTT; j_call: TRBJ2-3; v_call: TRBV6-4; clone_size: -; d_call: -
cdr3_aa: CASSDGGVNNEQFF; cdr3_nt: TGTGCCAGCAGTGACGGCGGGGTAAACAATGAGCAGTTCTTC; j_call: TRBJ2-1; v_call: TRBV6-4; clone_size: -; d_call: -
cdr3_aa: CASSSREEGEQFF; cdr3_nt: TGTGCCAGCAGCTCCAGGGAGGAGGGTGAGCAGTTCTTC; j_call: TRBJ2-1; v_call: TRBV7-9; clone_size: once; d_call: -
cdr3_aa: CASSPTTGFNQPQHF; cdr3_nt: TGTGCCAGTAGTCCAACGACAGGTTTCAATCAGCCCCAGCATTTT; j_call: TRBJ1-5; v_call: TRBV19; clone_size: -; d_call: -
cdr3_aa: CASSINPGNQPQHF; cdr3_nt: TGTGCCAGTAGTATAAATCCAGGGAATCAGCCCCAGCATTTT; j_call: TRBJ1-5; v_call: TRBV19; clone_size: -; d_call: -
cdr3_aa: CASLKTHNTGELFF; cdr3_nt: TGCGCCAGCCTAAAGACACATAACACCGGGGAGCTGTTTTTT; j_call: TRBJ2-2; v_call: TRBV5-1; clone_size: -; d_call: -
cdr3_aa: CASSHGTGGRDTEAFF; cdr3_nt: TGTGCCAGCAGCCATGGGACAGGGGGAAGGGACACTGAAGCTTTCTTT; j_call: TRBJ1-1; v_call: TRBV5-4; clone_size: -; d_call: TRBD1
cdr3_aa: CASSWDFTPGYTF; cdr3_nt: TGTGCCAGCAGTTGGGACTTTACACCTGGTTACACCTTC; j_call: TRBJ1-2; v_call: TRBV11-2; clone_size: -; d_call: -
cdr3_aa: CASSLGRNTEAFF; cdr3_nt: TGCGCCAGCAGCTTGGGCAGGAACACTGAAGCTTTCTTT; j_call: TRBJ1-1; v_call: TRBV5-1; clone_size: -; d_call: -
cdr3_aa: CASSYAVAGVYDEQFF; cdr3_nt: TGTGCCAGCAGTTACGCGGTAGCGGGGGTTTACGATGAGCAGTTCTTC; j_call: TRBJ2-1; v_call: TRBV6-5; clone_size: -; d_call: TRBD2
cdr3_aa: CSITSDLNEQYF; cdr3_nt: TGCAGCATTACTAGTGATCTTAACGAGCAGTACTTC; j_call: TRBJ2-7; v_call: TRBV29-1; clone_size: -; d_call: -
cdr3_aa: CASSVAPGTDEQYF; cdr3_nt: TGTGCCAGCAGCGTAGCCCCCGGGACAGACGAGCAGTACTTC; j_call: TRBJ2-7; v_call: TRBV9; clone_size: -; d_call: TRBD1
cdr3_aa: CASSGGQINTEAFF; cdr3_nt: TGTGCCAGCAGCGGAGGACAGATCAACACTGAAGCTTTCTTT; j_call: TRBJ1-1; v_call: TRBV2; clone_size: -; d_call: -
cdr3_aa: CASSLPMNTEAFF; cdr3_nt: TGCGCCAGCAGCCTACCGATGAACACTGAAGCTTTCTTT; j_call: TRBJ1-1; v_call: TRBV5-1; clone_size: -; d_call: -
cdr3_aa: CASSPPTPDSPLHF; cdr3_nt: TGTGCCAGCTCACCACCAACACCCGATTCACCCCTCCACTTT; j_call: TRBJ1-6; v_call: TRBV18; clone_size: once; d_call: -
cdr3_aa: CASRATGGASYEQYF; cdr3_nt: TGTGCCAGCAGAGCAACAGGGGGCGCTTCCTACGAGCAGTACTTC; j_call: TRBJ2-7; v_call: TRBV9; clone_size: -; d_call: TRBD1
cdr3_aa: CSVVRRGTEKLFF; cdr3_nt: TGCAGCGTTGTTAGGAGGGGAACTGAAAAACTGTTTTTT; j_call: TRBJ1-4; v_call: TRBV29-1; clone_size: -; d_call: -
cdr3_aa: CASSDRTNYGYTF; cdr3_nt: TGTGCCAGCAGCGACAGAACTAACTATGGCTACACCTTC; j_call: TRBJ1-2; v_call: TRBV7-2; clone_size: few; d_call: -
cdr3_aa: CASSATGQGKDGYTF; cdr3_nt: TGTGCCAGCAGCGCTACAGGACAGGGGAAGGATGGCTACACCTTC; j_call: TRBJ1-2; v_call: TRBV7-9; clone_size: once; d_call: TRBD1
cdr3_aa: CASSRVLTGGQAGELFF; cdr3_nt: TGCGCCAGCAGCAGAGTTTTGACAGGGGGGCAGGCCGGGGAGCTGTTTTTT; j_call: TRBJ2-2; v_call: TRBV4-1; clone_size: -; d_call: TRBD1
cdr3_aa: CASSAGTGWEKLFF; cdr3_nt: TGTGCCAGCAGTGCCGGGACAGGATGGGAAAAACTGTTTTTT; j_call: TRBJ1-4; v_call: TRBV6-6; clone_size: -; d_call: TRBD1